This TCR beta chain stems from a study of T cell responses to AZD1222 COVID-19 vaccine. Findings of the study overall: Donors in the cohort were predominantly white British and more often female, and clonal diversity was possibly underestimated.

The assay was immunoSEQ multiplex PCR, and TCRdb's table has in-frame clones only and misses some. The sample records some 120,000 clones, almost 90% being singletons. This CDR3 has 15 amino acids. Germline CDR1 and CDR2: SGHTA and FQGTGA. Trimming left V 5 bases short and J 2 bases short, with 15 bases between. Note on this clone: Its antigen is unidentified.

The chain has TRBV7-3 and TRBJ2-5; unclear D gene. The TCR was taken from an adult in good health. The sample here was peripheral blood, taken on day 0 of AZD1222 vaccination. The CDR3 coding sequence is TGTGCCAGCAGCCCAAGTCGGCAAAGTCAAGAGACCCAGTACTTC. Encoded protein: CASSPSRQSQETQYF. Looking up the rest from reference TRBV7-3 and TRBJ2-5 gives the full variable domain: GAGVSQTPSNKVTEKGKYVELRCDPISGHTALYWYRQSLGQGPEFLIYFQGTGAADDSGLPNDRFFAVRPEGSVSTLKIQRTERGDSAVYLCASSPSRQSQETQYFGPGTRLLVL.